This T cell receptor beta chain was recovered during a study of blood T cell repertoires in COVID-19. Study summary: Donors in the United States, Italy and Spain gave samples during acute or convalescent COVID-19.

In the authors' workflow: Estimation of nucleated cell counts relied on the amplification of reference gene primers. Assay used: immunoSEQ multiplex PCR; TCRdb lists only in-frame clones, some missing. The V and J calls and the clone size are those of that table, but D and trimming were determined from the DNA. The table lists around 100,000 clones, about 89% of them singletons. Material for sequencing was peripheral blood. The TCR was taken from a man aged 35 to 55 with acute or convalescent COVID-19.

The CDR3 loop reads CASSFSQGGSAFF. CDR3 sequence (DNA): TGTGCCAGCAGTTTCAGTCAGGGGGGTTCAGCTTTCTTT. The chain has TRBV27 and TRBJ1-1; 7 nucleotides match TRBD1. Trimming removed 3 bases from V and 10 bases from J; junction bases left unmatched: 8. The CDR3 has 13 residues. CDR1 and CDR2 from the germline V gene are MNHEY and SMNVEV (reference sequence).